This T cell receptor (beta chain) was recorded in a study of identical twins. Findings and caveats of the study: Carriage of fewer insertions was seen in abundant cord blood beta clonotypes, whereas memory repertoires showed none. It was cross-sectional statistical analysis, not following the same donors, that the conclusions relied on.

This clonotype came up a few times. The antigen is unknown. Through template switching, a universal primer site was introduced, and the cDNA contained unique molecular identifiers. TCRdb re-called the 5' RACE reads with MiXCR, one entry per CDR3 protein. This sample has more than 1.5 million distinct CDR3 sequences, with about 30% found just once. This CDR3 is built from 16 residues. Trimming left V 2 bases short and J 1 base short, with 13 bases between. In germline, CDR1 is LNHNV, CDR2 YYDKDF (reference sequence). The TCR sequence derives from a newborn girl in good health. The chain is built from TRBV15 and TRBJ2-3; a weak D match, TRBD1 (6 bases). The sample consisted of cord blood. The CDR3 DNA reads TGTGCCACCAGCAGATTTCTTCCAGGGGGCACAGATACGCAGTATTTT. Amino acids: CATSRFLPGGTDTQYF.